Presented here are 20 T cell receptor beta chains from one specimen sequenced in a study of OX40 agonist ivuxolimab in advanced cancers. Data came from immunoSEQ multiplex PCR; TCRdb stores just in-frame clones and leaves some out. The data show tens of thousands of clones, approximately 92% seen once. Material: CD4+ or CD8+ T cells sorted from blood, obtained in a trial of the OX40 agonist ivuxolimab. Receptors originate from an adult with an advanced solid tumor such as melanoma, head and neck, liver or kidney cancer.

The rearrangement joins TRBV6-5 to TRBJ2-5; 7 bases match TRBD2. The germline V gene has CDR1 MNHEY and CDR2 SVGAGI. CDR3 length: 16 amino acids. V gave up 4 bases and J gave up 5 bases; unmatched junction bases: 13. The DNA of the CDR3 is TGTGCCAGCAGTTTCTCCCTGGGGAGGGGTCGTGAGACCCAGTACTTC. Translating it yields CASSFSLGRGRETQYF.

A single count supports this clone. The gene calls are TRBV6-1 and TRBJ2-3; D is unclear. The CDR3 spans 15 residues. The germline V gene encodes CDR1 MNHNS and CDR2 SASEGT. Trimming stripped 10 bases from V and 0 bases from J, with 17 bases between. The CDR3 region is CATELRVTSTDTQYF. CDR3 in DNA: TGTGCCACAGAGTTGAGAGTTACTAGCACAGATACGCAGTATTTT.

The chain combines TRBV5-6 with TRBJ2-7; D remains unclear. The CDR3 has 14 residues. V lost 0 bases, J lost 3 bases, and 10 bases lay in between. The V gene's germline CDR1 is SGHDT and CDR2 YYEEEE. CDR3 nucleotide sequence: TGTGCCAGCAGCTTGGGGCCGGGCGTCTACGAGCAGTACTTC. This sequence encodes CASSLGPGVYEQYF. The whole variable domain, filled in from reference TRBV5-6 and TRBJ2-7, reads DAGVTQSPTHLIKTRGQQVTLRCSPKSGHDTVSWYQQALGQGPQFIFQYYEEEERQRGNFPDRFSGHQFPNYSSELNVNALLLGDSALYLCASSLGPGVYEQYFGPGTRLTVT.

This chain's CDR3 is CSAERDTQYF. The DNA for the CDR3 is TGCAGTGCTGAGCGGGATACGCAGTATTTT. The chain links TRBV20-1 to TRBJ2-3; D might be TRBD2 (5 bases). With 5 bases removed from V and 6 bases from J, the gap between germline ends came to 6 bases. This CDR3 is built from 10 residues. CDR1 and CDR2 (germline): DFQATT, SNEGSKA (reference sequence).

This clone appeared a single time. The chain has TRBV2 and TRBJ1-1; no reliable D call. CDR1 is SNHLY, CDR2 FYNNEI, per germline. CDR3 length: 15 residues. V was shortened by 6 bases and J by 0 bases, with 14 bases between the two germline ends. CDR3 coding DNA: TGTGCCAGCAGAACTGGGAGTCGGGTGAACACTGAAGCTTTCTTT. Translated, it gives CASRTGSRVNTEAFF.

The V gene is TRBV19, the J gene TRBJ1-2, with TRBD1 matching 7 bases. CDR1 is LNHDA and CDR2 is SQIVND in the germline V gene (reference sequence). The CDR3 totals 12 residues. With V trimmed by 4 bases and J by 10 bases, 6 bases remained unmatched. CDR3 sequence: CASSRQGVVYTF. CDR3 coding DNA: TGTGCCAGTAGTAGACAGGGAGTGGTCTACACCTTC.

The genes are TRBV2 and TRBJ2-7, with D perhaps TRBD1 (6 bases). The CDR3 extends over 14 amino acids. Trimming left V 7 bases short and J 0 bases short, with 13 bases between. The germline gives CDR1 SNHLY, CDR2 FYNNEI. The CDR3 DNA follows: TGTGCCAGCATCAGGGGAAGGAGCTCCTACGAGCAGTACTTC. This codes for CASIRGRSSYEQYF.

V is TRBV21-1 and J is TRBJ1-2. TRBV21-1 is a documented pseudogene. The CDR3 totals 13 residues. As DNA, the CDR3 is TGCCCAGCGGGAGGGGTAGCTAACTATGGCTACACCTTC. Its protein is CPAGGVANYGYTF.

This chain connects TRBV4-1 to TRBJ2-3; 10 nucleotides align to TRBD2. V trimming: 4 bases; J trimming: 2 bases; junction bases outside the gene matches: 18. Per the germline V gene, CDR1 is MGHRA and CDR2 is YSYEKL. The length of the CDR3 is 20 residues. CDR3 protein: CASSPRGGDLAGATTDTQYF. CDR3 sequence (DNA): TGCGCCAGCAGCCCTCGAGGGGGTGATCTAGCGGGGGCTACCACAGATACGCAGTATTTT.

The CDR3 DNA is TGTGCCAGCAGCGTAGGGACAGGGACCAATCAGCCCCAGCATTTT. This gives the protein CASSVGTGTNQPQHF. The chain combines TRBV9 with TRBJ1-5; 8 nucleotides match TRBD1. J gave up 3 bases and V 0 bases, and 2 bases lay outside the gene matches. Germline CDR1 SGDLS, CDR2 YYNGEE. The CDR3 is 15 amino acids.

The chain recombines TRBV7-2 with TRBJ2-2; 15 nucleotides line up with TRBD2. Per the germline V gene, CDR1 is SGHTA and CDR2 is FQGNSA. The V gene end was trimmed by 4 bases and the J gene end by 6 bases; junction bases not matched to a gene: 6. The CDR3 totals 17 residues. In nucleotides, the CDR3 is TGTGCCAGCAGCTACGCTGGACTAGCGGGAGGGTCCGGGGAGCTGTTTTTT. Protein: CASSYAGLAGGSGELFF.

This clone was observed a single time. The rearrangement uses TRBV7-8 and TRBJ1-1, with D possibly matching TRBD1 (5 bases). The CDR3 covers 12 residues. The V gene lost 5 bases and the J gene lost 7 bases, with 11 bases spanning the gap. Germline CDR1 SGHVS, CDR2 FQNEAQ. CDR3 amino acids: CASSRGRGEAFF. The CDR3 coding sequence is TGTGCCAGCAGCCGCGGAAGGGGTGAAGCTTTCTTT.

This chain joins TRBV6-5 and TRBJ2-7; TRBD1 is a possible D gene (5 bases). The V and J ends lost 1 base and 0 bases respectively, with 7 bases between them. The V gene's germline CDR1 is MNHEY and CDR2 SVGAGI. The CDR3 loop spans 14 amino acids. The CDR3 loop is CASSYFGASYEQYF. For the CDR3, the DNA is TGTGCCAGCAGTTACTTTGGGGCCTCCTACGAGCAGTACTTC.

The genes are TRBV5-1 and TRBJ2-3, with D perhaps matching TRBD2 (6 bases). This CDR3 is 14 amino acids long. CDR1 is SGHRS and CDR2 is YFSETQ in the germline V gene. V lost 4 bases, J lost 2 bases, and 11 bases lay in between. CDR3 residues: CASSGGEYTDTQYF. CDR3 in DNA: TGCGCCAGCAGCGGCGGGGAATACACAGATACGCAGTATTTT.

The rearrangement joins TRBV4-2 to TRBJ1-5; 8 bases are shared with TRBD1. The germline CDR1 and CDR2 sequences are LGHNA and YNFKEQ. CDR3 length: 16 amino acids. With V trimmed by 4 bases and J by 3 bases, 8 bases remained unmatched. CDR3 coding DNA: TGTGCCAGCAGCCCCGGGACAGGCCCGATCAATCAGCCCCAGCATTTT. It specifies CASSPGTGPINQPQHF.

The V gene is TRBV11-1, the J gene TRBJ2-6; weak D call: TRBD1 (6 bases). The CDR3 loop spans 19 amino acids. V lost 2 bases to trimming and J lost 4 bases, with 21 bases between them. Germline V gives CDR1 SGHAT, CDR2 FQDESV (reference sequence). The CDR3 nucleotides read TGTGCCAGCAGCTTATCGGTCAGGGGTGCTAGACGCGGGGCCAACGTCCTGACTTTC. It translates to CASSLSVRGARRGANVLTF.

The gene calls are TRBV18 and TRBJ1-5, with TRBD1 as a possible D gene (6 bases). CDR1 and CDR2 (germline): KGHSH, LQKENI. The CDR3 is 16 amino acids. The V end was cut by 6 bases, the J end by 0 bases, with 15 bases between. The CDR3: CASSPGRTDSNQPQHF. CDR3 coding DNA: TGTGCCAGCTCCCCCGGACGGACAGATAGCAATCAGCCCCAGCATTTT.

V is TRBV9 and J is TRBJ2-5; D gene uncertain. The germline V gene encodes CDR1 SGDLS and CDR2 YYNGEE. CDR3 length: 13 residues. The V end was cut by 1 base, the J end by 1 base, with 5 bases between. Here the CDR3 DNA reads TGTGCCAGCAGCGTATCAACCCAAGAGACCCAGTACTTC. Residues: CASSVSTQETQYF.

The CDR3 sequence is CASSLSISGAGTGELFF. Here the CDR3 DNA reads TGTGCCAGCAGTTTATCGATCAGCGGAGCGGGCACCGGGGAGCTGTTTTTT. This chain links TRBV27 with TRBJ2-2; D is perhaps TRBD2 (6 bases). Per germline, CDR1 MNHEY and CDR2 SMNVEV (reference sequence). The CDR3 extends over 17 amino acids. V lost 0 bases and J 4 bases, leaving 15 bases between the germline ends.

Here the CDR3 DNA reads TGTGCCAGCAGTTACTGGAGGAACACTGAAGCTTTCTTT. It translates to CASSYWRNTEAFF. The chain joins TRBV6-5 to TRBJ1-1, with D uncertain. The CDR3 contains 13 residues. Germline lookup yields CDR1 MNHEY and CDR2 SVGAGI. Trimming shortened V by 1 base and J by 1 base, and 4 bases separated the two germline ends.